This T cell receptor (beta chain) came from a study of T cells after yellow fever vaccination. TCRdb reprocessed the 5' RACE reads with MiXCR, giving one entry per CDR3 protein. In the table there are hundreds of thousands of distinct CDR3 sequences, around 5.3% of which are singletons. Study conclusions and caveats: Reappearance after the booster was seen for most primary-vaccination clones, at about 95% CD4 and roughly 90% CD8.

This CDR3 is built from 14 residues. The V and J ends lost 6 bases and 0 bases respectively, with 12 bases between them. In its sample, this clonotype was seen a few times. Antigen specificity is unknown. The chain uses TRBV12-3 or TRBV12-4 and TRBJ2-7; the D call may be TRBD1 or TRBD2 (5 bases each). Sequencing was performed on CD4+ T cells sorted from PBMCs, taken on the day of the yellow fever booster vaccination. The origin of this receptor is a man younger than 35 who received the YFV17D yellow fever vaccine. The CDR3: CASRSGTDSYEQYF. DNA of the CDR3: TGTGCCAGCAGATCAGGGACGGACTCCTACGAGCAGTACTTC.